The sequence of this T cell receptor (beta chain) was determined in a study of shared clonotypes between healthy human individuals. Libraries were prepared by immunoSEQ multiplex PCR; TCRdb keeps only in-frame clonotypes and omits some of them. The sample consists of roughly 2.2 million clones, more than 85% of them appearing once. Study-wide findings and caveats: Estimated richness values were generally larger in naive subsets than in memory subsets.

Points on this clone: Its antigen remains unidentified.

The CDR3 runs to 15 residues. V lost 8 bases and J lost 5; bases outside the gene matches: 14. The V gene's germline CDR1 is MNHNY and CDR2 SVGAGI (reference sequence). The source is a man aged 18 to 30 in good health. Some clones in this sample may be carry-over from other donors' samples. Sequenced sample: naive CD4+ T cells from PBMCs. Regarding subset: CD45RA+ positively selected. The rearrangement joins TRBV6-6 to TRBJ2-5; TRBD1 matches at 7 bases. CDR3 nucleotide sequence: TGTGCCAGCCGTTTTGGGACAGCCGTTGGGGAGACCCAGTACTTC. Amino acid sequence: CASRFGTAVGETQYF.